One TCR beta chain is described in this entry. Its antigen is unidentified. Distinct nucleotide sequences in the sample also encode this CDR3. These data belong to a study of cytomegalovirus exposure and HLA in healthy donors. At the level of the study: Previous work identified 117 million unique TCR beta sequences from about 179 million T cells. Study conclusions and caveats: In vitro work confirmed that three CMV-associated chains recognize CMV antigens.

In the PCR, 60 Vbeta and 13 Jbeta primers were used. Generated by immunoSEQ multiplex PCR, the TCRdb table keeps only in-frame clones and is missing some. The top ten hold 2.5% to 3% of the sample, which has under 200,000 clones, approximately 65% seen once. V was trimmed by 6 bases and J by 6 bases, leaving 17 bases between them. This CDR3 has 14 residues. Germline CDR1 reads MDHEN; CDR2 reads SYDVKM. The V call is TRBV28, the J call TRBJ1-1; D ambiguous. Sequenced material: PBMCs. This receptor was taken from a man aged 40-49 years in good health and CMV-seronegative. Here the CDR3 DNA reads TGTGCCAGCAGCTCGACATCCCGCTTGGCTGAAGCTTTCTTT. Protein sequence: CASSSTSRLAEAFF.